This T cell receptor (beta chain) derives from a study of cytomegalovirus exposure and HLA in healthy donors (dated by TCRdb to about 2017). For the study in its entirety: According to an earlier analysis of 550 to 700 of the donors, about 180 million T cells yielded over 100 million unique TCR beta sequences and approximately 300 Gb of sequence data. An early release covering roughly 600 HLA-typed donors comprised 250 to 350 gigabases of sequencing data and 85 million or so unique TCR sequences. Among the 398 genotyped donors, about 83% belonged to the genetic ancestry cluster associated with self-reported Caucasian donors. The aim of the study was to test whether cataloging public T cell receptors could identify signatures of past pathogen exposure. The T cell repertoires of around 670 subjects were profiled by immunosequencing and related to cytomegalovirus serostatus. Along with the 666-subject first cohort, a separate validation cohort of around 110 different subjects was used. High-throughput TCR immunosequencing, statistical association of individual TCRs with disease status, and machine learning were combined to predict cytomegalovirus infection status. In a later analysis, previously published TCR beta repertoires from fewer than 750 donors were re-analyzed and high-resolution HLA genotyping was added so that TCR occurrence patterns could be studied. Rather than using new phenotypic data, the later analysis identified candidate immune exposures from TCR beta sequences and from how often those sequences occurred across donors. In an earlier analysis of a few hundred of the donors, high-throughput TCR beta sequencing was used to judge whether each TCR beta V gene segment behaved as functional or pseudogenic. Alongside the repertoire data, information on donor age, sex, ethnicity and CMV serostatus was compiled. A later genetic analysis used genome-wide SNP genotypes for about 65% of the roughly 670 donors, treating that subset as a discovery cohort. All discovery cohort repertoires had been generated using a single sequencing platform. HLA typing covered class I and class II loci at four-digit resolution. The number of donors typed differed by locus, with 629-630 for A, B, C, DRB1 and DQB1, around 520 for DQA1, 600 to 610 for DPA1, and some 440 for DPB1. A handful of DR-DQ haplotypes were handled as single units for association and clustering because linkage in the cohort was strong. Among about 400 genotyped donors of the cohort, an average of roughly 230,000 unique TCR beta nucleotide sequences was sequenced per donor, of which 15% to 20% were non-productive.

The cohort consisted of 666 healthy bone marrow donors. All cohort members were sampled while nominally healthy, although unrecorded immune exposures were likely present. The donor tested CMV seronegative, placing the donor among the 350 or so seronegative members of the cohort. Every donor gave a peripheral blood sample, and the peripheral blood mononuclear cells from that sample were used for TCR beta sequencing. The Qiagen DNeasy Blood Extraction Kit was used to extract genomic DNA from the blood cell samples. Library preparation used the immunoSEQ multiplex PCR assay. For the multiplex PCR, a mixture combining 60 forward primers for TCR Vbeta segments and 13 reverse primers for TCR Jbeta segments was used. Amplification of the CDR3 region of rearranged TCR beta genes was performed with a multiplex PCR assay on genomic DNA. On the Illumina HiSeq System, the amplified TCR beta libraries were sequenced as 87-base-pair reads. As for the original processing: In a later analysis, tens of millions of unique TCR beta chains were counted across the roughly 610 repertoires, and about 10 million of these chains were shared by at least two donors. Raw reads were error-corrected and collapsed into unique sequences with a nearest-neighbor algorithm that merged closely related sequences to remove PCR and sequencing errors. Alignment of CDR3 sequences to IMGT reference sequences was used to assign V, D and J gene segments. Each retained sequence needed at least a six-nucleotide match to both a V gene segment and a J gene segment. A rearrangement counted as productive if the CDR3 had no stop codons and remained in frame with V and J, and every other rearrangement counted as non-productive. Following IMGT convention, CDR3 was defined as the stretch from the second conserved V-encoded cysteine up to the conserved J-encoded phenylalanine. The earlier analysis of 500 to 600 of the donors excluded sequences that lacked an unambiguous match to a single V gene segment. An earlier analysis of under 750 of the donors called V segments functional above 56.7% productive rearrangements and segregating when the between-donor standard deviation exceeded 5%. A statistical classification framework was developed to diagnose cytomegalovirus status using the catalog of TCR beta chain sequences. A later analysis assigned V and J genes by comparing TCR nucleotide sequences with IMGT/GENE-DB human TR gene sequences. Using the TCRdist pipeline, a later analysis assigned CDR3 sequences along with most-parsimonious VDJ recombination scenarios. In a later analysis, every TCR beta chain was defined by the combination of its CDR3 amino acid sequence and its V-gene family, and reads without a unique V-gene family were dropped. To address suspected cross-contamination and a sequencing artifact, a later analysis removed several hundred highly shared, low-generation-probability nucleotide sequences. A later analysis calculated a clonal expansion index for each public chain from normalized within-repertoire ranks of inferred template counts. Generation probabilities in a later analysis came from a VDJ recombination model fitted to out-of-frame rearrangements, and those results were checked against IGoR. In a later analysis, TCR-TCR, TCR-HLA and TCR-CMV co-occurrence was scored with hypergeometric tests, and a repertoire-size bias correction was applied to TCR pairs. A later analysis estimated false discovery rates by permuting HLA or CMV assignments 20 times. A later analysis grouped co-occurring TCRs with DBSCAN, adding TCRdist sequence similarity when clustering within HLA-allele-positive subsets. Repertoires with fewer than 30,000 or more than 120,000 public chains were left out of co-occurrence clustering, as were four to six repertoires with anomalous nucleotide sharing. TCRdb took this table from immuneACCESS and kept in-frame rearrangements with V and J called. Such tables lack part of the clones; where checked against another copy, unresolved V genes explain under half of the gap, and the rest is unexplained. D and trimming were read from the DNA, whereas the V and J calls and clone size are those reported in that table. Counted in this sample were some 99,000 clones; less than 85% of them appeared once. The leading ten clones occupy about 1.7% of the sample.

Overall results and qualifications from the work: Compared with equally common non-associated chains, HLA-associated TCR beta chains in a later analysis were more clonally expanded and had lower generation probabilities. Because counts were too low, seventeen rarely observed V segments, including chromosome 9 orphons, were excluded from the earlier analysis of roughly 580 of the donors. An earlier analysis of several hundred of the donors showed that most TCR beta V segments appeared in productive rearrangements either about 87% or about 30% of the time, which broadly matched IMGT annotations. Compared with the approximately 710-donor mean, donors in an Asian-associated ancestry cluster had fewer N-insertions in productive TCRs, according to a later genetic analysis. Most TCR sequences were observed very rarely across donors, whereas some public TCRs were present in many individuals. In a later analysis, TCR association rates were found to vary across HLA loci, with the most associated TCRs seen for DRB1 alleles and the fewest for HLA-C alleles. Because some donors lacked HLA typing at each locus, the association tests relied only on the typed subset. Linkage disequilibrium might explain the correlated functional status among segregating V segments, but an unknown experimental factor could not be ruled out. CMV serostatus was the only immune exposure information available for the cohort. Presence/absence analyses assumed roughly uniform sequencing depth across donors, an assumption that may not hold. A further reported finding was that TCR beta sequences accurately predicted the HLA-A and HLA-B alleles for most subjects in the first cohort. At a false discovery rate of 0.05, a later analysis linked 15,000 to 20,000 TCR beta sequences to specific HLA alleles. The study gave a list of 150 to 200 TCR beta chains associated with cytomegalovirus. In a later analysis, most CMV-associated TCR beta chains were found to appear HLA-restricted, with HLA associations seemingly driven largely by CMV exposure. An association between a missense DCLRE1C variant and V-gene and J-gene trimming of TCR beta chains was found in a later genetic analysis and replicated in an independent cohort. Strong co-occurrence of HLA alleles, especially DR and DQ, made assigning TCR associations to individual alleles difficult. Cytomegalovirus status was reported to be diagnosed by the classifier with high specificity and sensitivity in both the original and validation cohorts. A cluster of highly shared sequence variants was judged likely to represent a technical artifact of the sequencing pipeline. According to the authors, the approach could potentially be generalized to other disease states and immunological phenotypes. In vitro tests confirmed that three of the cytomegalovirus-associated TCR beta chains recognize cytomegalovirus antigens. Only TCR beta chains were sequenced in this cohort, and the absence of alpha or paired-chain data limited detectable features. A later analysis reported that several top co-occurrence clusters appeared linked to parvovirus B19, influenza, CMV and Epstein-Barr virus.

Details on this clone: Its target antigen remains unknown. Base qualities are not provided; no much larger clone lies one nucleotide away.

The sequence came from a male donor in good health and CMV-seronegative. Sequenced: PBMCs.

The CDR3 protein: CASSLRGREKLFF. In nucleotide form, the sequence is TGTGCCAGTAGCCTCAGGGGGAGGGAAAAACTGTTTTTT. Recombination linked TRBV19 to TRBJ1-4; TRBD1 lines up with 7 middle nucleotides. Taken from cysteine to phenylalanine, the CDR3 has 13 residues. Just CDR3 DNA is preserved here, 39 bases in frame from base 1. Trimming leaves V shorter by 6 bases and J shorter by 8 bases, with the junction holding 6 bases beyond the gene matches. In the germline V gene (reference sequence), CDR1 corresponds to LNHDA and CDR2 to SQIVND.